Presented here are 31 T cell receptor beta chains from one specimen sequenced in a study of lymphopenia after photon versus proton radiotherapy (dated by TCRdb to between 2017 and 2020). Receptor amplification or capture employed the immunoSEQ multiplex PCR assay. TCRdb mirrors the immuneACCESS table, restricted to in-frame sequences. Some clones are absent from its copies; in checked studies, under half trace to an unresolved V gene, and the reason for the others is unknown. Present in this sample are about 24,000 clones, 84% of which were seen just once. In total, the top ten clones hold about 23% of the sample. The specimen was peripheral blood, collected from a patient treated with photon-based radiotherapy. These TCRs come from a man in his forties with gastric cancer.

The gene calls are TRBV18 and TRBJ1-5; perhaps TRBD1 as D (5 bases). Germline V CDR1 and CDR2: KGHSH, LQKENI. Trimming took 2 bases from V and 0 from J, leaving 11 bases between them. The CDR3 length is 16 residues. CDR3 amino acids: CASSPEEGHSNQPQHF. CDR3 in DNA: TGTGCCAGCTCACCAGAAGAGGGGCATAGCAATCAGCCCCAGCATTTT.

The rearrangement links TRBV2 to TRBJ2-7, with 12 bases that match TRBD2. CDR1 and CDR2 from the germline V gene are SNHLY and FYNNEI. The V and J ends lost 2 bases and 6 bases, in that order; junction bases with no gene match: 5. CDR3 size: 15 residues. CDR3 in amino acids: CASSETTSGGVEQYF. Here the CDR3 DNA reads TGTGCCAGCAGTGAAACGACTAGCGGGGGCGTCGAGCAGTACTTC.

The chain combines TRBV7-3 with TRBJ1-1; 11 positions agree with TRBD1. The CDR3 is made up of 15 amino acids. The germline V gene encodes CDR1 SGHTA and CDR2 FQGTGA. With V trimmed by 5 bases and J by 3 bases, 5 bases remained unmatched. CDR3 in DNA: TGTGCCAGCAGCAGAGGACAGGGGGCGGACACTGAAGCTTTCTTT. It codes for CASSRGQGADTEAFF.

V usage is TRBV5-5 and J usage is TRBJ2-2; perhaps TRBD1 as D (6 bases). This CDR3 comprises 16 residues. Trimming left V 1 base short and J 2 bases short, with 12 bases between. The germline V gene encodes CDR1 SGHKS and CDR2 YYEKEE (reference sequence). This CDR3 reads CASSLSRQANTGELFF. CDR3 nucleotides: TGTGCCAGCAGCTTGTCCAGACAGGCAAACACCGGGGAGCTGTTTTTT.

This clone was seen a few times. The chain is built from TRBV7-2 and TRBJ1-1, with unresolved D. The V end was cut by 1 base, the J end by 2 bases, with 5 bases between. Germline values: CDR1 SGHTA, CDR2 FQGNSA. The CDR3 length is 13 residues. CDR3 nucleotides: TGTGCCAGCAGCTTAGGGCGCAACACTGAAGCTTTCTTT. It codes for CASSLGRNTEAFF. Looking up the rest from reference TRBV7-2 and TRBJ1-1 gives the full variable domain: GAGVSQSPSNKVTEKGKDVELRCDPISGHTALYWYRQSLGQGLEFLIYFQGNSAPDKSGLPSDRFSAERTGGSVSTLTIQRTQQEDSAVYLCASSLGRNTEAFFGQGTRLTVV.

The chain links TRBV19 to TRBJ2-7; 11 bases align to TRBD2. CDR3 size: 14 residues. Germline V CDR1 and CDR2: LNHDA, SQIVND (reference sequence). V lost 5 bases, J lost 4 bases, and 4 bases stayed unmatched. CDR3 DNA sequence: TGTGCCAGTAGTCCACTAGCGGGGGAGTACGAGCAGTACTTC. Protein sequence: CASSPLAGEYEQYF.

The rearrangement uses TRBV11-1 and TRBJ2-1; the D call may be TRBD1 or TRBD2 (5 bases each). Germline values: CDR1 SGHAT, CDR2 FQDESV (reference sequence). The CDR3 loop spans 15 amino acids. V lost 1 base and J 3 bases, leaving 10 bases between the germline ends. This CDR3 is CASSLGGENYNEQFF. The CDR3 region has the DNA TGTGCCAGCAGCTTAGGAGGGGAAAACTACAATGAGCAGTTCTTC.

The CDR3 spells CASSFTGGNGYTF. In DNA form, the CDR3 reads TGTGCCAGCAGCTTTACAGGGGGCAATGGCTACACCTTC. The rearrangement links TRBV5-4 to TRBJ1-2; 9 bases match TRBD1. Per the germline V gene, CDR1 is SGHNT and CDR2 is YYREEE (reference sequence). The V and J ends lost 2 bases and 6 bases, in that order; junction bases with no gene match: 2. There are 13 residues in the CDR3.

V and J are TRBV18 and TRBJ2-3; 10 nucleotides line up with TRBD2. The CDR3 is made up of 16 amino acids. Germline V lookup: CDR1 KGHSH, CDR2 LQKENI. V lost 2 bases, J lost 1 base, and 3 bases stayed unmatched. CDR3 sequence (DNA): TGTGCCAGCTCACCATCCCTAGCGGGGGGCACAGATACGCAGTATTTT. Translating it yields CASSPSLAGGTDTQYF.

The chain joins TRBV19 to TRBJ1-1, with 8 bases fitting TRBD1. The CDR3 consists of 14 residues. Per the germline V gene, CDR1 is LNHDA and CDR2 is SQIVND (reference sequence). Trimming took 6 bases from V and 5 from J; bases not matched to a gene: 8. The CDR3 here is CASSTTGAVTEAFF. The CDR3 DNA follows: TGTGCCAGTAGCACGACAGGGGCCGTTACTGAAGCTTTCTTT.

V is TRBV14 and J is TRBJ1-2, with D possibly TRBD1 on 5 matching bases. V was pared by 3 bases and J by 6 bases, with 8 bases between. Per the germline V gene, CDR1 is SGHDN and CDR2 is FVKESK. The CDR3 has 12 residues. This CDR3 is CASSHQGDGYTF. CDR3 nucleotides: TGTGCCAGCAGCCACCAAGGGGATGGCTACACCTTC.

This clone was seen a single time. The rearrangement links TRBV5-1 to TRBJ1-2, with 7 bases lining up with TRBD1. J gave up 4 bases and V 2 bases, and 8 bases lay outside the gene matches. The CDR3 runs 15 residues. CDR1 SGHRS and CDR2 YFSETQ come from the germline V gene. The CDR3 bases are TGCGCCAGCAGCTTCCGGGACAGAAAACGCTATGGCTACACCTTC. It encodes CASSFRDRKRYGYTF.

The rearrangement links TRBV5-4 to TRBJ1-2, with 9 bases that match TRBD1. V lost 7 bases, J lost 6 bases, and 7 bases stayed unmatched. The CDR3 extends over 13 amino acids. Per germline, CDR1 SGHNT and CDR2 YYREEE (reference sequence). The CDR3 here is CASAQGALNGYTF. The CDR3 coding sequence is TGTGCCAGCGCACAGGGGGCGCTTAATGGCTACACCTTC.

The rearrangement uses TRBV6-5 and TRBJ1-2; D remains ambiguous. The length of the CDR3 is 12 residues. From germline, CDR1 is MNHEY and CDR2 SVGAGI. V was clipped by 7 bases and J by 8 bases, with 14 bases between them. The CDR3 here is CASTEAGRGYTF. The CDR3 bases are TGTGCCAGCACCGAGGCAGGTCGCGGCTACACCTTC.

The gene calls are TRBV19 and TRBJ2-1, with 10 positions matching TRBD1. The germline V gene has CDR1 LNHDA and CDR2 SQIVND (reference sequence). The V gene end was trimmed by 7 bases and the J gene end by 7 bases; junction bases not matched to a gene: 13. This CDR3 is 16 amino acids long. DNA of the CDR3: TGTGCCAGTATCCCCCCTTTGGGACAGGGGCGGAATGAGCAGTTCTTC. Translation: CASIPPLGQGRNEQFF.

The chain couples TRBV4-1 to TRBJ2-7; no clear D gene. V was shortened by 1 base and J by 3 bases, with 19 bases between the two germline ends. CDR3 length equals 17 residues. Germline assignment: CDR1 MGHRA and CDR2 YSYEKL. Here the CDR3 DNA reads TGCGCCAGCAGCCAAGTTGGCCTACAGAAGTTGGACTACGAGCAGTACTTC. Residues: CASSQVGLQKLDYEQYF.

This rearrangement joins TRBV9 to TRBJ1-2; possibly TRBD1 for D (5 bases). The CDR3 length is 14 residues. Trimming took 4 bases from V and 13 from J, leaving 23 bases between them. Germline CDR1 SGDLS, CDR2 YYNGEE. As DNA, the CDR3 is TGTGCCAGCAGCCCCCCCCAGGGAAGGTGGGAGGGCACCTTC. Translated, it gives CASSPPQGRWEGTF.

The chain recombines TRBV7-2 with TRBJ1-5; the D gene is possibly TRBD1 (5 bases). The germline V gene encodes CDR1 SGHTA and CDR2 FQGNSA. Trimming shortened V by 5 bases and J by 4 bases, and 15 bases separated the two germline ends. This CDR3 is 15 amino acids long. The DNA for the CDR3 is TGTGCCAGCAGCCTACCACCGGGGGGTAATCAGCCCCAGCATTTT. This gives the protein CASSLPPGGNQPQHF.

The chain is built from TRBV5-1 and TRBJ2-2; 7 positions match TRBD2. CDR1 and CDR2 from the germline V gene are SGHRS and YFSETQ. The CDR3 is 16 amino acids. The V gene end was trimmed by 4 bases and the J gene end by 7 bases; junction bases not matched to a gene: 13. The CDR3 DNA sequence: TGCGCCAGCAGCCCTGGGGGAGGGCAGGTTCGCGGGGAGCTGTTTTTT. Amino acid sequence: CASSPGGGQVRGELFF.

This chain links TRBV2 with TRBJ1-5; D is ambiguous. CDR1 is SNHLY and CDR2 is FYNNEI in the germline V gene. Trimming stripped 4 bases from V and 8 bases from J, with 12 bases between. The CDR3 extends over 13 amino acids. CDR3 coding DNA: TGTGCCAGCAGTGGGGAGATCGGGGAGCCCCAGCATTTT. Encoded protein: CASSGEIGEPQHF.

With regard to this clone: This sample also contains other DNA sequences that code for the same CDR3. V gene TRBV15 combines with J gene TRBJ1-1; D remains ambiguous. The V end lost 6 bases, the J end lost 0 bases, and 8 bases lay between the germline ends. The CDR3 runs to 13 residues. Looked up from germline, CDR1 is LNHNV and CDR2 is YYDKDF (reference sequence). The CDR3 loop is CATRPGLNTEAFF. DNA of the CDR3: TGTGCCACCAGACCCGGATTGAACACTGAAGCTTTCTTT.

The gene calls are TRBV2 and TRBJ2-1, with 12 bases identical to TRBD1. This CDR3 is built from 15 residues. The V and J ends lost 6 bases and 10 bases, in that order; junction bases with no gene match: 10. CDR1 and CDR2 (germline): SNHLY, FYNNEI. The CDR3 DNA reads TGTGCCAGCAGGATGGGACAGGGGGCCCCAATAGAGCAGTTCTTC. Protein product: CASRMGQGAPIEQFF.

This clone has a single count. The chain employs TRBV2 and TRBJ1-2; 8 nucleotides align to TRBD1. CDR1 is SNHLY, CDR2 FYNNEI, per germline. Trimming took 6 bases from V and 2 from J; bases not matched to a gene: 2. The CDR3 is 13 amino acids. The CDR3 here is CASSSGGNYGYTF. The CDR3 region has the DNA TGTGCCAGCAGCTCAGGGGGCAACTATGGCTACACCTTC. The variable domain in full, with the rest retrieved from reference TRBV2 and TRBJ1-2, is EPEVTQTPSHQVTQMGQEVILRCVPISNHLYFYWYRQILGQKVEFLVSFYNNEISEKSEIFDDQFSVERPDGSNFTLKIRSTKLEDSAMYFCASSSGGNYGYTFGSGTRLTVV.

V gene TRBV14 combines with J gene TRBJ1-1; 11 positions agree with TRBD1. The CDR3 loop spans 18 amino acids. CDR1 and CDR2 (germline): SGHDN, FVKESK. J gave up 3 bases and V 4 bases, and 13 bases lay outside the gene matches. The CDR3 protein is CASSLLGQGALRDTEAFF. CDR3 in DNA: TGTGCCAGCAGCCTCCTAGGACAGGGGGCGCTTCGGGACACTGAAGCTTTCTTT.

The chain uses TRBV11-2 and TRBJ1-3, with 7 bases fitting TRBD1. The junction had 14 bases not matched to a gene; V was cut back by 5 bases and J by 4 bases. The germline CDR1 and CDR2 sequences are SGHAT and FQNNGV. The CDR3 runs to 17 residues. The CDR3: CASSLRGGTVSGNTIYF. The CDR3 nucleotides read TGTGCCAGCAGCCTAAGGGGGGGGACAGTATCCGGAAACACCATATATTTT. Full variable domain (rest looked up from reference TRBV11-2 and TRBJ1-3): EAGVAQSPRYKIIEKRQSVAFWCNPISGHATLYWYQQILGQGPKLLIQFQNNGVVDDSQLPKDRFSAERLKGVDSTLKIQPAKLEDSAVYLCASSLRGGTVSGNTIYFGEGSWLTVV.

J is TRBJ1-2 and V is TRBV30; D possibly corresponds to TRBD1 (6 bases). The V end lost 5 bases, the J end lost 5 bases, and 9 bases lay between the germline ends. The length of the CDR3 is 11 residues. Germline V lookup: CDR1 GTSNPN, CDR2 SVGIG (reference sequence). In DNA form, the CDR3 reads TGTGCCTGGGGAGGGGGTTATGGCTACACCTTC. Protein: CAWGGGYGYTF.

A remark on this clone: The sample contains more than one DNA sequence encoding this CDR3. The rearrangement joins TRBV27 to TRBJ1-2; TRBD1 aligns across 7 bases. Germline-derived CDR1 and CDR2 are MNHEY and SMNVEV (reference sequence). The V segment lost 5 bases and the J segment 4 bases; nucleotides outside the gene matches: 19. The CDR3 spans 18 residues. The CDR3 spells CASSLRDRAQLAGYGYTF. Written as DNA, the CDR3 is TGTGCCAGCAGTCTCCGGGACAGAGCCCAACTAGCTGGCTATGGCTACACCTTC.

Remarks on this clone: A much larger clone lies one base from this, so it may be a read error. The V gene is TRBV11-3, the J gene TRBJ1-6, with D tentatively TRBD1 (6 bases). Per the germline V gene, CDR1 is SGHNT and CDR2 is YENEEA. The CDR3 has 17 amino acids. The V gene lost 1 base and the J gene lost 3 bases, with 13 bases spanning the gap. The CDR3 spells CASSLVPTRGYNSPLHF. The CDR3 DNA sequence: TGTGCCAGCAGCTTAGTACCCACCAGGGGCTATAATTCACCCCTCCACTTT.

The chain joins TRBV28 to TRBJ1-1; 8 bases match TRBD1. Germline-derived CDR1 and CDR2 are MDHEN and SYDVKM. The CDR3 loop spans 17 amino acids. With V trimmed by 3 bases and J by 1 base, 10 bases remained unmatched. CDR3: CASSLSQGAGANTEAFF. In DNA form, the CDR3 reads TGTGCCAGCAGTTTGTCCCAGGGGGCGGGGGCGAACACTGAAGCTTTCTTT.

The chain joins TRBV18 to TRBJ1-1; 7 bases are a match to TRBD1. There are 13 residues in the CDR3. Germline values: CDR1 KGHSH, CDR2 LQKENI. J gave up 5 bases and V 6 bases, and 6 bases lay outside the gene matches. The CDR3: CASSLRQGTEAFF. DNA for the CDR3: TGTGCCAGCTCCCTGAGACAGGGTACTGAAGCTTTCTTT.

CDR3 sequence (DNA): TGTGCCAGCAGCTGGGGAGAATCTGGAAACACCATATATTTT. It yields the protein CASSWGESGNTIYF. This chain joins TRBV6-1 and TRBJ1-3; D unclear. The CDR3 extends over 14 amino acids. CDR1 is MNHNS and CDR2 is SASEGT in the germline V gene. V dropped 6 bases and J dropped 1 base, with 10 bases sitting between them.